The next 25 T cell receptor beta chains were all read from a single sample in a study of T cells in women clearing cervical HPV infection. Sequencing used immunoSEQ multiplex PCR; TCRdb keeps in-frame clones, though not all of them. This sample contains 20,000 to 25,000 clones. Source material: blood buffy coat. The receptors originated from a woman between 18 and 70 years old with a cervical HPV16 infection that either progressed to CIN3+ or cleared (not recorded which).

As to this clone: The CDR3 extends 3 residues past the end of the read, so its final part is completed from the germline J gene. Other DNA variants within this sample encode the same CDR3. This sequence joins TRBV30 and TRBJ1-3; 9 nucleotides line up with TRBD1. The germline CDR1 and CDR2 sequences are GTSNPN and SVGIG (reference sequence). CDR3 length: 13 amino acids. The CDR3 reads CACPDRGQLGIYF. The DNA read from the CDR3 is TGTGCCTGCCCGGACAGGGGTCAATTGGGG.

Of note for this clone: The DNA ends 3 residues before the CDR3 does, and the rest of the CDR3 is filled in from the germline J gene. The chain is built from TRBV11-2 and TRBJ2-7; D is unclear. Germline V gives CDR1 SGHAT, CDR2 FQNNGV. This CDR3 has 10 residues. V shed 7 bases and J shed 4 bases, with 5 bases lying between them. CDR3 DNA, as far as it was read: TGTGCCAGCACCCATTACGAG. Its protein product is CASTHYE. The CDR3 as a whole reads CASTHYEQYF. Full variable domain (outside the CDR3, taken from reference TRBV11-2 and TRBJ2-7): EAGVAQSPRYKIIEKRQSVAFWCNPISGHATLYWYQQILGQGPKLLIQFQNNGVVDDSQLPKDRFSAERLKGVDSTLKIQPAKLEDSAVYLCASTHYEQYFGPGTRLTVT.

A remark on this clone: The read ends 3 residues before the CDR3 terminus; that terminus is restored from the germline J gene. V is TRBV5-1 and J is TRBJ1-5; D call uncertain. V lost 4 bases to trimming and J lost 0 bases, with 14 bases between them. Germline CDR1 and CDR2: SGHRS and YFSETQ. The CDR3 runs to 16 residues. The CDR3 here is CASSLIQLDSNQPQHF. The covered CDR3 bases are TGCGCCAGCAGCCTCATACAGTTAGATAGCAATCAGCCC.

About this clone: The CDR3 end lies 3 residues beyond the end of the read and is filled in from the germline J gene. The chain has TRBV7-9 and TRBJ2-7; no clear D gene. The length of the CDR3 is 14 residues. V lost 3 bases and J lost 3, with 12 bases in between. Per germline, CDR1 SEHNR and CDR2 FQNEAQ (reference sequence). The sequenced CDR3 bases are TGTGCCAGCAGCTTTTCCCACAGCTACTACGAG. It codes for CASSFSHSYYE. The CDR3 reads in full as CASSFSHSYYEQYF.

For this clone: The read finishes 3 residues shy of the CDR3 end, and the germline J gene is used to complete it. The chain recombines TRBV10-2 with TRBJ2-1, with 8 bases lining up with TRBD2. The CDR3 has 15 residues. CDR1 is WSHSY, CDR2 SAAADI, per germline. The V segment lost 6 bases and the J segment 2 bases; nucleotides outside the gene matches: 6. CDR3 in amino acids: CASRAGLGTYNEQFF. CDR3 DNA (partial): TGCGCCAGCAGGGCGGGACTAGGGACCTACAATGAG.

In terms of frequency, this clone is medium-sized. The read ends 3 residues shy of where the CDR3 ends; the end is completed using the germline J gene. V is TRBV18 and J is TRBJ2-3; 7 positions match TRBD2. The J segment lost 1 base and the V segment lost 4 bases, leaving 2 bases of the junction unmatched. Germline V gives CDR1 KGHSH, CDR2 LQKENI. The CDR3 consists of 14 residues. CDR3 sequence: CASSQRGGTDTQYF. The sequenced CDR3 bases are TGTGCCAGCTCACAGCGGGGTGGCACAGATACG.

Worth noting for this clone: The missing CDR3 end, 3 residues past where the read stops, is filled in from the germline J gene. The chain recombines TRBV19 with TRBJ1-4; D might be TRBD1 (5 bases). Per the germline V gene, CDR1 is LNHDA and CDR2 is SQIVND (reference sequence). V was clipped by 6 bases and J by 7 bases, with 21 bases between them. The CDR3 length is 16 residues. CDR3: CASRREIGAKAEKLFF. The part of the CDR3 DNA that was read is TGTGCCAGTAGGAGGGAGATTGGGGCGAAGGCTGAAAAA. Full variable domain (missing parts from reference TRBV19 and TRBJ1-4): DGGITQSPKYLFRKEGQNVTLSCEQNLNHDAMYWYRQDPGQGLRLIYYSQIVNDFQKGDIAEGYSVSREKKESFPLTVTSAQKNPTAFYLCASRREIGAKAEKLFFGSGTQLSVL.

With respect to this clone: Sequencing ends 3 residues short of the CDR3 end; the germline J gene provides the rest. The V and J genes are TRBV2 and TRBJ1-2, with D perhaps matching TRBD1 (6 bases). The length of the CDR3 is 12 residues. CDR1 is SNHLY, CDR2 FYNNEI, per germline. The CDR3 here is CASSNRVGGYTF. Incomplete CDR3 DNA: TGTGCCAGCAGTAACAGGGTTGGCGGC.

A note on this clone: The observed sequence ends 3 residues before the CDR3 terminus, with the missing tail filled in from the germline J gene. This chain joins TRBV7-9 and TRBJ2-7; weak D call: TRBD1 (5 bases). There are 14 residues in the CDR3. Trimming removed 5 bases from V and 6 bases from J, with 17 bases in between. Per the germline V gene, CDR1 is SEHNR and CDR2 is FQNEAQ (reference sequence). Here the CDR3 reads CASSPGIRGIEQYF. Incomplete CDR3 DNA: TGTGCCAGCAGCCCAGGGATCAGAGGTATCGAG.

The CDR3 DNA, read in part, is TGTGCCAGTAGCTTAATAAACAGGGGGCGCACTGAA. As protein: CASSLINRGRTE. The whole CDR3 region reads CASSLINRGRTEAFF. The genes are TRBV19 and TRBJ1-1; TRBD1 aligns across 9 bases. The read stops 3 residues short of the end of the CDR3; the missing end is completed from the germline J gene. The CDR3 contains 15 residues. V lost 6 bases to trimming and J lost 4 bases; unmatched junction nucleotides: 9. CDR1 is LNHDA and CDR2 is SQIVND in the germline V gene (reference sequence).

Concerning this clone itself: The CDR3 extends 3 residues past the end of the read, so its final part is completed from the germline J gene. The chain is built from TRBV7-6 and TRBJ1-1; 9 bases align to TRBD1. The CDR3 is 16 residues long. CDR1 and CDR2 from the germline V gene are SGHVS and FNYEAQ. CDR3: CASSSSPGQGANEAFF. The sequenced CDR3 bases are TGTGCCAGCAGCTCCTCGCCGGGACAGGGTGCAAACGAG.

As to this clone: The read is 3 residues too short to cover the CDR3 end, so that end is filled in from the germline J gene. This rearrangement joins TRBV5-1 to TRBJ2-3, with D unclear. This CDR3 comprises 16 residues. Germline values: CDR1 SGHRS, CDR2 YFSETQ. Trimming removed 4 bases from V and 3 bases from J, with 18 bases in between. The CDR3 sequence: CASSPTAPGGTDTQYF. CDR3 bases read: TGCGCCAGCAGCCCAACCGCCCCAGGTGGGACAGATACG. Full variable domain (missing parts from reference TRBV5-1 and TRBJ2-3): KAGVTQTPRYLIKTRGQQVTLSCSPISGHRSVSWYQQTPGQGLQFLFEYFSETQRNKGNFPGRFSGRQFSNSRSEMNVSTLELGDSALYLCASSPTAPGGTDTQYFGPGTRLTVL.

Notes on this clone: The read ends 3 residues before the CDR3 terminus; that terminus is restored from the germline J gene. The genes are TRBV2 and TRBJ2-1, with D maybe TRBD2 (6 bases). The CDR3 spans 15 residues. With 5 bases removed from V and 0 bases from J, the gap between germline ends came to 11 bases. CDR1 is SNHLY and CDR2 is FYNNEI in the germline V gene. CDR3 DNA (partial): TGTGCCAGCAGTTTTAGCGGAGACTCCTACAATGAG. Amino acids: CASSFSGDSYNE. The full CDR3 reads CASSFSGDSYNEQFF.

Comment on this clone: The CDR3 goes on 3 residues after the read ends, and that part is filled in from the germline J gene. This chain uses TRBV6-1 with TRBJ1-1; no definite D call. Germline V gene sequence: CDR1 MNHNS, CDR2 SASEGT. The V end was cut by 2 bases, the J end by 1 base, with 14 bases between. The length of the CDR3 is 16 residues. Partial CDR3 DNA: TGTGCCAGCAGTGAATTGGGCAGGCGGGAGAACACTGAA. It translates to CASSELGRRENTE. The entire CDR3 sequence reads CASSELGRRENTEAFF.

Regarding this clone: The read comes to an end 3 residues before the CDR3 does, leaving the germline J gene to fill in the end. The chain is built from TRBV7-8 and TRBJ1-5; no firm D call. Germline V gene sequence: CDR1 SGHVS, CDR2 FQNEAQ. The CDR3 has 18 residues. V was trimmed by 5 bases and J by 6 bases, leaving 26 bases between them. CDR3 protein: CASSPHSSGSGSVQPQHF. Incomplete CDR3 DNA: TGTGCCAGCAGCCCACACTCATCCGGTTCGGGGTCGGTTCAGCCC.

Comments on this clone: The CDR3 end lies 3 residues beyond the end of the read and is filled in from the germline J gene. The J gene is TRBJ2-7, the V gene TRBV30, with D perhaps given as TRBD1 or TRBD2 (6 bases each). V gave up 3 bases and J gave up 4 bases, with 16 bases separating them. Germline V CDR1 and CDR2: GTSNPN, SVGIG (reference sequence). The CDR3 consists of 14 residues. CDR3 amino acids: CAWSGGQGHYEQYF. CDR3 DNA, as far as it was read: TGTGCCTGGAGCGGAGGGCAGGGGCATTACGAG.

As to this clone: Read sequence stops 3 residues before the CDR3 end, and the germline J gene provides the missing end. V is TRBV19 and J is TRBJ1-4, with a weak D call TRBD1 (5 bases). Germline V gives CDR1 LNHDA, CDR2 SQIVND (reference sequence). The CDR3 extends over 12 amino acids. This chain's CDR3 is CASSHRGGKLFF. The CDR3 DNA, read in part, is TGTGCCAGTAGTCACCGCGGGGGGAAA.

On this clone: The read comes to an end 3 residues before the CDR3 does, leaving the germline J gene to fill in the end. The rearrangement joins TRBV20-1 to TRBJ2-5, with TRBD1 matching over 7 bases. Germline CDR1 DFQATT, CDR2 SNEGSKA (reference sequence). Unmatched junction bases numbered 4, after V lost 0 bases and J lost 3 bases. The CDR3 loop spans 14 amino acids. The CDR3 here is CSARDSDREETQYF. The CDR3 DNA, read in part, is TGCAGTGCTAGAGACTCCGACAGGGAAGAGACC.

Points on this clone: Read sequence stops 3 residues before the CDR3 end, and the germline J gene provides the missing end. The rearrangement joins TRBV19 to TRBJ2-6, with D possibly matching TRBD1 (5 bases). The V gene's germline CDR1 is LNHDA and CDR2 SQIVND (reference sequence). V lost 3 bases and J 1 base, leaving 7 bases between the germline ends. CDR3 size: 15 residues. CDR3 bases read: TGTGCCAGTAGTATTCCAGGGTCTGGGGCCAACGTC. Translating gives CASSIPGSGANV. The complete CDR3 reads CASSIPGSGANVLTF. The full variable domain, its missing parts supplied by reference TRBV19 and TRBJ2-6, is DGGITQSPKYLFRKEGQNVTLSCEQNLNHDAMYWYRQDPGQGLRLIYYSQIVNDFQKGDIAEGYSVSREKKESFPLTVTSAQKNPTAFYLCASSIPGSGANVLTFGAGSRLTVL.

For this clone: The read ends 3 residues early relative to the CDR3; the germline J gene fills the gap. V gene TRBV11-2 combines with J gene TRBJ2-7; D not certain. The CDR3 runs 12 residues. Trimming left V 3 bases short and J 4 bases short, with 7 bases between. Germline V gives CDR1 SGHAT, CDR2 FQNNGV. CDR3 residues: CASSFEAYEQYF. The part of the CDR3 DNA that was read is TGTGCCAGCAGCTTCGAGGCATACGAG.

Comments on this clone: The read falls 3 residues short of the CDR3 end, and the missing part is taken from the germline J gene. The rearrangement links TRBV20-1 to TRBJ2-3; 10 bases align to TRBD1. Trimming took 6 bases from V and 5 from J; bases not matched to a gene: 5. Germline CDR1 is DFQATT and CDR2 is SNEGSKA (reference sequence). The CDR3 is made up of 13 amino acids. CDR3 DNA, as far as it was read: TGCAGTGCGCCGGGACAGGGGATAGATACG. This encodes CSAPGQGIDT. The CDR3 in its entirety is CSAPGQGIDTQYF.

The sequenced CDR3 bases are TGCGCCAGCAGCTTGGGACAGGGTACGAACACTGAA. Translated: CASSLGQGTNTE. In full, the CDR3 is CASSLGQGTNTEAFF. The chain joins TRBV5-1 to TRBJ1-1; 7 positions agree with TRBD1. The read halts 3 residues ahead of the CDR3 end, with the missing end drawn from the germline J gene. The CDR3 sequence is 15 residues long. Germline CDR1 and CDR2: SGHRS and YFSETQ. Trimming took 0 bases from V and 1 from J; bases not matched to a gene: 3. Full variable domain (rest looked up from reference TRBV5-1 and TRBJ1-1): KAGVTQTPRYLIKTRGQQVTLSCSPISGHRSVSWYQQTPGQGLQFLFEYFSETQRNKGNFPGRFSGRQFSNSRSEMNVSTLELGDSALYLCASSLGQGTNTEAFFGQGTRLTVV.

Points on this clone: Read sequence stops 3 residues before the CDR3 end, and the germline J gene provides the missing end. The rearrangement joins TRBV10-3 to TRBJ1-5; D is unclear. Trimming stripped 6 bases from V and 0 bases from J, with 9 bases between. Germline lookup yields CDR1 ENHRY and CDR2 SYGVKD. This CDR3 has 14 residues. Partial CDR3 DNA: TGTGCCATCAGCGTACAGAGTAGCAATCAGCCC. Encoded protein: CAISVQSSNQP. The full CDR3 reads CAISVQSSNQPQHF.

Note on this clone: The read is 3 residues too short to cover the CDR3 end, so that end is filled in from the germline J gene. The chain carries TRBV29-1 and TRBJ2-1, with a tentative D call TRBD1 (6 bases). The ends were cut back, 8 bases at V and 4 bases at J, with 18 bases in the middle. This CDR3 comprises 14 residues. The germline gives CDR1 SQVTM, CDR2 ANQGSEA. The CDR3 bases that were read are TGCAGCTTCCGCTGGGGACACCTTTACAATGAG. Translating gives CSFRWGHLYNE. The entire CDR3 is CSFRWGHLYNEQFF.

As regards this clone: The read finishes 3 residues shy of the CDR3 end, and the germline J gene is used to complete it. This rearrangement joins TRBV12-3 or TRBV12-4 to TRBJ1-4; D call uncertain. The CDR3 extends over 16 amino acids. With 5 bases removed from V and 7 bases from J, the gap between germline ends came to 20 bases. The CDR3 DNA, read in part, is TGTGCCAGCAGTCTTAGGCCTCAACTAAAAACTGAAAAA. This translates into CASSLRPQLKTEK. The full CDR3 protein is CASSLRPQLKTEKLFF.